The T cell receptor (beta chain) under discussion was sequenced for a study of beta chain features in type 1 diabetes (dated by TCRdb to 2016 to 2019). For the wider study: Patients and healthy donors did not differ in mean age, gender distribution, total cell number or subset yield. The study compared TCRB repertoires of sorted circulating CD4+ T cell subsets between recently diagnosed type 1 diabetes patients and matched healthy donors. A total of roughly 100 million sorted cells were examined across all samples, and a strong correlation was observed between cell number per subset and RNA yield. Whereas all 28 donors provided naive and central memory subsets, regulatory and stem cell-like memory subsets were isolated from just 8 patients and roughly 8 healthy donors. Broad study findings and their caveats: Only small numbers of individuals were included in the HLA sub-analyses, which left unresolved whether HLA type had any influence on TCRB rearrangement. Naive, central memory and regulatory TCRB repertoires appeared to be more alike among patients than among healthy donors. Because cDNA was sequenced instead of genomic DNA, highly expressing activated cells could be over-represented, though the groups showed no difference in activation or CD3 levels. Shorter templates might have been favored by PCR, but patient and control samples were amplified and corrected together, so both groups would have been affected equally by any skew. At VDJ recombination sites, type 1 diabetes patients had fewer insertions and more deleted nucleotides, which implies abnormalities in thymic rearrangement. A moderate but significant shortening of TCRB CDR3 length was observed in type 1 diabetes patients in all four CD4+ subsets.

Each donor gave one peripheral blood draw, averaging roughly 120 mL, which was collected into heparinised tubes. Using a panel that included CD45RO, CCR7, CD25, CD127, CD95 and CD27, naive, central memory, regulatory and stem cell-like memory CD4+ T cells were sorted on a BD FACSAria II. Purity was above 98% for every sorted population. PBMCs were separated immediately by Lymphoprep density gradient centrifugation and were stained directly, without being cultured. So that batch effects would be minimized, each experiment stained and sorted samples in pairs, pairing one healthy donor with one patient. From the cysteine up to the phenylalanine, the CDR3 has a length of 15 residues. Only the CDR3 part of the read is kept: 45 bases, read in frame from the first base. CDR1 ENHRY and CDR2 SYGVKD were looked up in the germline V gene. V loses 11 bases at its end and J loses 0 bases; junction bases beyond the gene matches: 10.

The entire isolated RNA was reverse transcribed using the High Capacity cDNA Reverse Transcription Kit, and thus expressed TCRB transcripts were sequenced. Deep immunoSEQ sequencing was performed on naive, central memory and regulatory T cell samples, with an average of approximately 3.9 million total reads per sample. Sorted cells were lysed in RLT buffer, and RNA was extracted using DNase-treated RNeasy Micro or Mini kits according to cell number. To prevent cross-contamination, every cell subset was processed on its own, while patient and healthy donor samples were processed together. Using the immunoSEQ multiplex PCR, TCRB sequences were amplified from cDNA into 87-bp fragments spanning the CDR3 region. Sequencing of the amplicons was performed on the Illumina HiSeq platform. On the authors' methods: Synthetic template baselines were used to correct PCR bias computationally, reads within Hamming distance 2 were collapsed, and singletons that could not be merged were discarded. By aligning reads against IMGT, V, D and J genes, CDR3 length, and insertions or deletions at six rearrangement sites were assigned. Within each subset, clonotype counts were normalized to the number of sorted cells before true diversity and Gini coefficients were calculated with the tcR R package. The overlap coefficient, calculated on TCRB nucleotide sequences, was used to quantify repertoire sharing. Out-of-frame TCRB sequences from naive cells were analyzed to stand in for the pre-selection repertoire. This is the immuneACCESS table as TCRdb keeps it, with only in-frame sequences that have V and J called. A part of the clones is gone; compared with another copy, unresolved V genes explain less than half, and the rest is unexplained. V and J calls and clone size come straight from that table; D and trimming were deduced from the DNA. Counted in this sample were 680,000 or so clones; about 16% of them appeared once. The ten largest account for approximately 0.093% of the sample.

This clone was counted only a few times. Its binding antigen is unknown. Within one base of it there is no much larger clone, and no base qualities were kept. This receptor was taken from a man between 18 and 35 years old in good health. The receptor chain draws on TRBV10-3 and TRBJ2-1; 7 of the junction bases match TRBD1. The sample was naive CD4+ T cells from blood. Sample cell subset or site, as interpreted from the label and publication: true naive CD4+ T cells. The bases read TGTGCCGGGTCAGGCCGGGACAGCTCCTACAATGAGCAGTTCTTC. This yields the protein CAGSGRDSSYNEQFF.